The entry that follows covers one T cell receptor (beta chain) sequence. Its specificity is not known. Template for every sorted-subset replicate PCR totaled roughly 200 ng DNA, roughly 30,000 T cell genomes. Only in-frame clones appear in the TCRdb table, and some are missing; sequencing was by immunoSEQ multiplex PCR. In the table there are hundreds of thousands of clones, 92% of which are singletons. The naive CD8 fraction comprised CD45RO-negative cells positively selected for CCR7 and excluded terminally differentiated effector memory CD45RA+ cells. The data are from a study of shared clonotypes between healthy human individuals. Study details: A couple of female and three male donors aged 18 to 49 were enrolled. Every donor yielded three CD4 naive, three CD4 memory, two CD8 naive and one CD8 memory plate.

Study-wide findings and caveats: Relative to memory subsets, naive subsets generally showed larger estimated richness.

The V end was cut by 5 bases, the J end by 5 bases, with 13 bases between. Germline-derived CDR1 and CDR2 are SEHNR and FQNEAQ (reference sequence). CDR3 size: 13 residues. V and J are TRBV7-9 and TRBJ2-7; D is uncertain. Specimen: naive CD8+ T cells sorted from blood. This TCR came from a man younger than 45 in good health. CDR3 bases: TGTGCCAGCAGCCCCCCTCGAAGCGACGAGCAGTACTTC. It codes for CASSPPRSDEQYF.